This T cell receptor beta chain was sequenced in a study of T-cell reconstitution after alpha-beta-depleted transplantation in children. This clonotype was seen ten or more times. Germline loops: CDR1 SGHVS, CDR2 FQNEAQ. Trimming cost V 4 bases and J 2 bases; bases outside gene matches: 6. CDR3 length equals 15 residues. Library preparation (for TCRbeta) was performed with unique molecular identifiers. TCRdb re-analysed the PCR reads in MiXCR, keeping a single row per CDR3 protein. The sample lists around 440,000 distinct CDR3 sequences, 8% to 11% occurring once. The chain links TRBV7-8 to TRBJ2-7; TRBD2 agrees at 9 bases. The sample consisted of PBMCs, taken before TCRalphabeta/CD19-depleted stem cell transplant. The TCR comes from a child aged 2 to 15 with inherited bone marrow failure, due to receive a stem cell transplant. CDR3 DNA sequence: TGTGCCAGCAGCTCTCAGCGGGAGGCGGCCTACGAGCAGTACTTC. Translation gives CASSSQREAAYEQYF.